Each of the 5 T cell receptor beta chains below was sequenced from the same sample in a study of CD8+CD57+ T cells in acquired aplastic anemia. According to the study, genomic DNA was the template for TCR beta VDJ and CDR3 profiling. Using its own MiXCR run on the reads, TCRdb lists one record per CDR3 protein. The table includes about 160,000 distinct CDR3 sequences, around 40% detected once. The sequenced sample consisted of sorted CD4+, CD8+, or CD8+CD57+ T cells (not recorded which) from PBMCs. Every receptor here comes from a human donor in good health.

The chain carries TRBV7-3 and TRBJ2-7; 7 nucleotides align to TRBD2. From germline, CDR1 is SGHTA and CDR2 FQGTGA. The CDR3 sequence is 14 residues long. Trimming cost V 5 bases and J 6 bases; bases outside gene matches: 10. This CDR3 is CASSAGTGGVEQYF. The CDR3 DNA sequence: TGTGCCAGCAGCGCTGGGACGGGGGGTGTCGAGCAGTACTTC.

This clonotype was observed once. The chain recombines TRBV7-6 with TRBJ2-7; 7 nucleotides agree with TRBD2. The V and J ends lost 1 base and 0 bases, in that order; junction bases with no gene match: 12. This CDR3 region has 18 residues. Per germline, CDR1 SGHVS and CDR2 FNYEAQ. CDR3 DNA: TGTGCCAGCAGCTTAGTGGTTCCGGCGGGAGTATCCTCCTACGAGCAGTACTTC. Its protein product is CASSLVVPAGVSSYEQYF.

As for this clonotype: A much larger clone lies a single base off, so this may be a read error. The chain joins TRBV6-5 to TRBJ1-2; D gene ambiguous. V lost 0 bases and J 3 bases, leaving 11 bases between the germline ends. The CDR3 sequence is 15 residues long. Germline V gene sequence: CDR1 MNHEY, CDR2 SVGAGI. The CDR3 is CASSYSCSTDYGYTF. CDR3 sequence (DNA): TGTGCCAGCAGTTACTCCTGCTCGACGGACTATGGCTACACCTTC.

At least ten counts were recorded for this clonotype. V is TRBV6-1 and J is TRBJ2-6; 7 bases agree with TRBD1. Germline loops: CDR1 MNHNS, CDR2 SASEGT. The CDR3 is 15 amino acids. V was clipped by 6 bases and J by 1 base; unmatched bases: 3. The CDR3 protein is CASRDRSSGANVLTF. For the CDR3, the DNA is TGTGCCAGCAGGGACAGGAGTTCTGGGGCCAACGTCCTGACTTTC.

This clonotype was seen repeatedly, ten times or more. The V call is TRBV13, the J call TRBJ1-1; D not resolved. The CDR3 extends over 15 amino acids. V was cut by 0 bases and J by 4 bases, with 12 bases left in between. Germline V gene lookup returns CDR1 PRHDT and CDR2 FYEKMQ (reference sequence). The CDR3: CASSLGPRGATEAFF. The CDR3 nucleotides read TGTGCCAGCAGCTTAGGCCCTCGGGGTGCCACTGAAGCTTTCTTT. Using reference TRBV13 and TRBJ1-1 for the parts outside the CDR3, the full variable domain is AAGVIQSPRHLIKEKRETATLKCYPIPRHDTVYWYQQGPGQDPQFLISFYEKMQSDKGSIPDRFSAQQFSDYHSELNMSSLELGDSALYFCASSLGPRGATEAFFGQGTRLTVV.